The sequence of this T cell receptor beta chain was determined in a study of technical replicates of blood from several donors. TCRdb's table, derived via immunoSEQ multiplex PCR, lists solely in-frame clones and lacks some. The sample holds roughly 72,000 clones, 92% seen once. The receptor was derived from a human donor in good health. Sequencing used T cells isolated from PBMCs.

The CDR3 DNA is TGTGCCAGCAGCCTGGGACAGGGGATTGATGGCTACACCTTC. Protein sequence: CASSLGQGIDGYTF. This chain connects TRBV11-2 to TRBJ1-2, with TRBD1 matching 10 bases. V was pared by 5 bases and J by 6 bases, with 6 bases of the junction left unmatched. Per germline, CDR1 SGHAT and CDR2 FQNNGV. This CDR3 comprises 14 residues.